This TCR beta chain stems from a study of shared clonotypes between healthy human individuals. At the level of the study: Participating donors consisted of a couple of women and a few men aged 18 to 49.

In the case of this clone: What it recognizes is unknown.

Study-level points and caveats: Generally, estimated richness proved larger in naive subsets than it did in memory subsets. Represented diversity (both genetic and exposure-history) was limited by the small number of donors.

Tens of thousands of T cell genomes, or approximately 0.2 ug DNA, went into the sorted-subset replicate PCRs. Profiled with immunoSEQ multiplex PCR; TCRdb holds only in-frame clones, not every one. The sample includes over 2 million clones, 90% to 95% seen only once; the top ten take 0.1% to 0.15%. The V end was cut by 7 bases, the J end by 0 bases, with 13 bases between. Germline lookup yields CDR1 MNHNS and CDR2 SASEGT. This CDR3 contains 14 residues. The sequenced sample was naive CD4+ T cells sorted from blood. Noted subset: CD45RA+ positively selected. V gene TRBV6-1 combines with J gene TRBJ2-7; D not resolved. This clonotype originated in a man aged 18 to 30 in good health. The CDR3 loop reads CASKDPFISYEQYF. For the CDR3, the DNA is TGTGCCAGCAAAGACCCGTTTATCTCCTACGAGCAGTACTTC.